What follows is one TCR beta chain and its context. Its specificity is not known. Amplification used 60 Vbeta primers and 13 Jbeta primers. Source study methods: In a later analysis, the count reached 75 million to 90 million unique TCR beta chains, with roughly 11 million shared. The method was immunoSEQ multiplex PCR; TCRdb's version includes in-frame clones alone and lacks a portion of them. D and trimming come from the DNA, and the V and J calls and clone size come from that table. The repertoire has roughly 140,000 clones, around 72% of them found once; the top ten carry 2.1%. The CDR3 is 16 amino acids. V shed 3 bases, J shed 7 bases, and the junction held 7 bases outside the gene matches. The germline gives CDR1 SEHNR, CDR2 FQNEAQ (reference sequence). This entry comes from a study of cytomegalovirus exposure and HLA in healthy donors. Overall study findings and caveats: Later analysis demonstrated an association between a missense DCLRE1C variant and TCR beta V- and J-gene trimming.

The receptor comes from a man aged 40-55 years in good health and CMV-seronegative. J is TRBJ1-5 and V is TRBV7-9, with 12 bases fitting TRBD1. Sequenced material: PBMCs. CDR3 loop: CASSLPGQGAGQPQHF. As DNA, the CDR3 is TGTGCCAGCAGCTTGCCGGGACAGGGGGCGGGGCAGCCCCAGCATTTT.